Described below is a single T cell receptor beta chain sequence and its context. This entry is derived from a study of blood T cell repertoires in COVID-19. Sequencing was performed with immunoSEQ multiplex PCR; in TCRdb, only in-frame clones are kept and a portion is missing. Here the sample spans 110,000 to 150,000 clones, around 77% being singletons. The CDR3 is 13 residues long. Trimming took 4 bases from V and 6 from J, leaving 11 bases between them. Per germline, CDR1 SGDLS and CDR2 YYNGEE. The chain joins TRBV9 to TRBJ2-1; D may be TRBD1 (6 bases). This clonotype was sampled from a man in his forties or fifties with active or convalescent COVID-19. Specimen: peripheral blood. CDR3 bases: TGTGCCAGCAGCCTACAGGGTTCCAATGAGCAGTTCTTC. This encodes CASSLQGSNEQFF.